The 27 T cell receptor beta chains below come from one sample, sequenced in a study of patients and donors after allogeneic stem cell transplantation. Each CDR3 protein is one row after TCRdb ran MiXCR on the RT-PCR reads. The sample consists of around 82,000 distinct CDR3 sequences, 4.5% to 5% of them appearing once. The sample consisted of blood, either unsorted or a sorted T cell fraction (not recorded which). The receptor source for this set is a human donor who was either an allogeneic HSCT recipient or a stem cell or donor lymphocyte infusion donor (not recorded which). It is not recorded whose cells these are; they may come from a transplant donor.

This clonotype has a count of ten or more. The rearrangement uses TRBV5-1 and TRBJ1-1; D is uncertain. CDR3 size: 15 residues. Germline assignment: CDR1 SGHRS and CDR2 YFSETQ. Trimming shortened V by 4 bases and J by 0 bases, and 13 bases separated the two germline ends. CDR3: CASSPSTSLNTEAFF. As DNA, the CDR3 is TGCGCCAGCAGCCCGTCAACAAGTCTGAACACTGAAGCTTTCTTT.

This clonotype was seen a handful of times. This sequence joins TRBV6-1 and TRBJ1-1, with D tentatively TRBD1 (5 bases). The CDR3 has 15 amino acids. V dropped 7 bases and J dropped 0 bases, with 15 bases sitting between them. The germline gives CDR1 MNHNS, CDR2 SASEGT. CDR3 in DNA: TGTGCCAGCACCACAGGCTACCCCATGAACACTGAAGCTTTCTTT. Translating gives CASTTGYPMNTEAFF.

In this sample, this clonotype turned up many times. The CDR3 here is CASRDAADTEAFF. The CDR3 DNA reads TGTGCCAGCAGAGACGCGGCGGACACTGAAGCTTTCTTT. The chain combines TRBV6-2 or TRBV6-3 with TRBJ1-1; D call uncertain. This CDR3 is built from 13 residues. Germline V gene lookup returns CDR1 MNHEY and CDR2 SVGEGT. Deletions cut 6 bases from V and 3 bases from J, with 11 bases between.

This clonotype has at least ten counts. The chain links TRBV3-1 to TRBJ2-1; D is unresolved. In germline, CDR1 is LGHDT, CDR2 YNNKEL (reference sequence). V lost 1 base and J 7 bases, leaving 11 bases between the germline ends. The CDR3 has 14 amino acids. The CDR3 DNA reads TGTGCCAGCAGCCAAGTCTCCAGGCCTAATGAGCAGTTCTTC. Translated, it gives CASSQVSRPNEQFF.

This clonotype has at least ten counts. The CDR3 nucleotides are TGCAGTGCGATGGGCCCTGGAAACACCATATATTTT. This translates into CSAMGPGNTIYF. This chain connects TRBV20-1 to TRBJ1-3; D remains unclear. This CDR3 is 12 amino acids long. Looked up from germline, CDR1 is DFQATT and CDR2 is SNEGSKA (reference sequence). The V gene lost 6 bases and the J gene lost 2 bases, with 8 bases spanning the gap.

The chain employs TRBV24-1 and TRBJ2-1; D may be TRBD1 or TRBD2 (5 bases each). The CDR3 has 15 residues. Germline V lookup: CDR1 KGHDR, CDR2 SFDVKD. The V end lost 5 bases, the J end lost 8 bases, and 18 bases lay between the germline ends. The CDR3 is CATSGGSRDHYEQFF. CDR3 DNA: TGTGCCACCAGTGGGGGTAGCCGGGACCATTATGAGCAGTTCTTC.

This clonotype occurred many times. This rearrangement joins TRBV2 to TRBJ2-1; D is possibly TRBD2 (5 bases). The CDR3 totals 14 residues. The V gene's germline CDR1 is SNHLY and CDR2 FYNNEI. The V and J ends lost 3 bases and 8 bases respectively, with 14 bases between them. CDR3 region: CASSDGGSRDEQFF. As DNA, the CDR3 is TGTGCCAGCAGTGATGGTGGGAGTCGGGATGAGCAGTTCTTC. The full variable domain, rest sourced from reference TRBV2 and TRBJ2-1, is EPEVTQTPSHQVTQMGQEVILRCVPISNHLYFYWYRQILGQKVEFLVSFYNNEISEKSEIFDDQFSVERPDGSNFTLKIRSTKLEDSAMYFCASSDGGSRDEQFFGPGTRLTVL.

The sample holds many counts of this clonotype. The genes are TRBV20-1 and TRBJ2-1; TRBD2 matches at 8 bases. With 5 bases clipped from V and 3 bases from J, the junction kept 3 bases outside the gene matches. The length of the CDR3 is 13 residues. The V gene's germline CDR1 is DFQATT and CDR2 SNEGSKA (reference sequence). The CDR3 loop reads CSALSGSYNEQFF. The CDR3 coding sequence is TGCAGTGCTTTAAGCGGGAGCTACAATGAGCAGTTCTTC.

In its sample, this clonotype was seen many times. As DNA, the CDR3 is TGTGCCAGCAGCCCCTCGGGGGGGGAAAACATTCAGTACTTC. This sequence encodes CASSPSGGENIQYF. The chain joins TRBV4-2 to TRBJ2-4, with 8 bases lining up with TRBD2. J gave up 5 bases and V 4 bases, and 4 bases lay outside the gene matches. Germline-derived CDR1 and CDR2 are LGHNA and YNFKEQ. This CDR3 spans 14 amino acids.

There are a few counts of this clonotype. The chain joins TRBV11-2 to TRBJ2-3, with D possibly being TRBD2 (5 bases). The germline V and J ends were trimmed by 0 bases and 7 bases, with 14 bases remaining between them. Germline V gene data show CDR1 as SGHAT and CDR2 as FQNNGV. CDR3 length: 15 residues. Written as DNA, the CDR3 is TGTGCCAGCAGCTTAGAGCCCTCCTTCGGGAATACGCAGTATTTT. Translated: CASSLEPSFGNTQYF.

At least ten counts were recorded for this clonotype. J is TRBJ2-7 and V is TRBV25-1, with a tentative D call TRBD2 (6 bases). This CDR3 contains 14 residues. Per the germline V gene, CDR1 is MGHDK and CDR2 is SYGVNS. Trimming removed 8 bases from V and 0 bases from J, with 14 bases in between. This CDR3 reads CASRAGLSSYEQYF. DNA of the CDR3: TGTGCCAGCCGAGCGGGCTTGAGCTCCTACGAGCAGTACTTC.

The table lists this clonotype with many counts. DNA for the CDR3: TGTGCCAGCAGTGCTCCTAGTCCTGGAAACACCATATATTTT. This translates into CASSAPSPGNTIYF. This rearrangement joins TRBV25-1 to TRBJ1-3; D uncertain. This CDR3 comprises 14 residues. With 4 bases removed from V and 2 bases from J, the gap between germline ends came to 9 bases. Germline CDR1 MGHDK, CDR2 SYGVNS.

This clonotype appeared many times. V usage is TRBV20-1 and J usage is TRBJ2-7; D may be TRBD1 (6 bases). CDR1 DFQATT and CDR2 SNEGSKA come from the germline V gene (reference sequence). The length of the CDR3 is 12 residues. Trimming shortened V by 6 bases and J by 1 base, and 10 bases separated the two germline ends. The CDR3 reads CSATGTSYEQYF. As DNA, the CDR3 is TGCAGTGCAACCGGGACATCCTACGAGCAGTACTTC.

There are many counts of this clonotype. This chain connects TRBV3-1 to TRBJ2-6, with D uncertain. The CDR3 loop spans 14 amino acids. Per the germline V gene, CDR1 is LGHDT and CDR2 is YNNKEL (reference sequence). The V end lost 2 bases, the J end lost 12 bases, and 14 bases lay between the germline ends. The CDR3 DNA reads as TGTGCCAGCAGCCAATCGCACGGAGTCGGCGTCCTGACTTTC. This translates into CASSQSHGVGVLTF.

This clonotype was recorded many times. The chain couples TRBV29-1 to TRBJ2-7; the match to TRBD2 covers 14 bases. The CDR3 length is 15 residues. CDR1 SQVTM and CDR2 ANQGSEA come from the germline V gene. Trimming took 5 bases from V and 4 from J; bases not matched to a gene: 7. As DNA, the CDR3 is TGCAGCGTTTCGGGACTAGCGGGGGCGGGGTACGAGCAGTACTTC. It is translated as CSVSGLAGAGYEQYF.

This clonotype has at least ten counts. This CDR3 is CSVQGLAGYTGELFF. The CDR3 DNA reads TGCAGCGTTCAAGGACTAGCGGGATACACCGGGGAGCTGTTTTTT. The V and J genes are TRBV29-1 and TRBJ2-2, with 12 bases lining up with TRBD2. The CDR3 spans 15 residues. Germline V CDR1 and CDR2: SQVTM, ANQGSEA. V shed 5 bases, J shed 3 bases, and the junction held 4 bases outside the gene matches.

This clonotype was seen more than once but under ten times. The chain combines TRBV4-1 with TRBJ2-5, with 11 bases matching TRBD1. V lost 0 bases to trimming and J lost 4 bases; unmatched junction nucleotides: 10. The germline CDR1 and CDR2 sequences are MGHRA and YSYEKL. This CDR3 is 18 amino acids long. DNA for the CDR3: TGCGCCAGCAGCCAAGATCTTCCTTCCGGGACAGGGGGAGAGACCCAGTACTTC. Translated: CASSQDLPSGTGGETQYF.

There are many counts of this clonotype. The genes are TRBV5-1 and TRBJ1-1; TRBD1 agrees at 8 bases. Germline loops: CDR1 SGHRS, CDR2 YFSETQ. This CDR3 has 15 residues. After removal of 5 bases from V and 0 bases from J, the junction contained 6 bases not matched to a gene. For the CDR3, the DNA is TGCGCCAGCAGTTCAGGGGGCGGGATGAACACTGAAGCTTTCTTT. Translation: CASSSGGGMNTEAFF.

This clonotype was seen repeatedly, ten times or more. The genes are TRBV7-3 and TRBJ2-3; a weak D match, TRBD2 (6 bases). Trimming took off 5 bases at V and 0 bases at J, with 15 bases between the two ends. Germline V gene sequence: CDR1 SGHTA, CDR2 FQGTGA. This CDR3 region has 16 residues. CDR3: CASSLNGGISTDTQYF. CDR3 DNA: TGTGCCAGCAGCCTCAACGGCGGGATTAGCACAGATACGCAGTATTTT. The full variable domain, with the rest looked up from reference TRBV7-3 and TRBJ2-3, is GAGVSQTPSNKVTEKGKYVELRCDPISGHTALYWYRQSLGQGPEFLIYFQGTGAADDSGLPNDRFFAVRPEGSVSTLKIQRTERGDSAVYLCASSLNGGISTDTQYFGPGTRLTVL.

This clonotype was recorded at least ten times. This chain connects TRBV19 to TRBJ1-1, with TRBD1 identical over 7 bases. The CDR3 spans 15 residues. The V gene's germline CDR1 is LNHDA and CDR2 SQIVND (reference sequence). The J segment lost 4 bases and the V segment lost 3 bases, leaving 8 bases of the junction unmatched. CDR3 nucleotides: TGTGCCAGTAGTATGGGACAGTGGGTAGTCACTGAAGCTTTCTTT. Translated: CASSMGQWVVTEAFF.

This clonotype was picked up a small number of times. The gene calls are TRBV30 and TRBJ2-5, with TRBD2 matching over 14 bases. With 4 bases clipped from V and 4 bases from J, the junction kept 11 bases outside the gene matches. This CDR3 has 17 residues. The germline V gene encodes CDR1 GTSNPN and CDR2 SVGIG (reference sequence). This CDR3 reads CAWNMPGTSGRAETQYF. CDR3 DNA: TGTGCCTGGAACATGCCCGGGACTAGCGGGAGAGCAGAGACCCAGTACTTC. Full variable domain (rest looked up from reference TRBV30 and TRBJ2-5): SQTIHQWPATLVQPVGSPLSLECTVEGTSNPNLYWYRQAAGRGLQLLFYSVGIGQISSEVPQNLSASRPQDRQFILSSKKLLLSDSGFYLCAWNMPGTSGRAETQYFGPGTRLLVL.

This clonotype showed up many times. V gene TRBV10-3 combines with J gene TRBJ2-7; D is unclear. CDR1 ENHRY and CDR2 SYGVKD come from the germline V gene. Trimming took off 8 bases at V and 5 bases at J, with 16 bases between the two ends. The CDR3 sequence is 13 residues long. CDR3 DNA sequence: TGTGCCATCTTTTCGGCGCGCTACAACGAGCAGTACTTC. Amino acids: CAIFSARYNEQYF.

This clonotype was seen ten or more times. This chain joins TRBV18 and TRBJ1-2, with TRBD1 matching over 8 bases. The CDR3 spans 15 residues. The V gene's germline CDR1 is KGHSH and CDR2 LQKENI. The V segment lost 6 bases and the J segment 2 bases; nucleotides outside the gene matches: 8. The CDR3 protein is CASSRGQEINYGYTF. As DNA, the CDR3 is TGTGCCAGCTCGCGGGGACAGGAGATAAACTATGGCTACACCTTC. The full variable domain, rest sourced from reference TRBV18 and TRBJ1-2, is NAGVMQNPRHLVRRRGQEARLRCSPMKGHSHVYWYRQLPEEGLKFMVYLQKENIIDESGMPKERFSAEFPKEGPSILRIQQVVRGDSAAYFCASSRGQEINYGYTFGSGTRLTVV.

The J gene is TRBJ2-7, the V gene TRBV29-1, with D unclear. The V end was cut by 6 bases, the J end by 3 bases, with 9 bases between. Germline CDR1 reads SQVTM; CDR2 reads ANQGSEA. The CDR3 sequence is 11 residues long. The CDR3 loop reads CSVTTGYEQYF. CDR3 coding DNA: TGCAGCGTGACGACGGGCTACGAGCAGTACTTC.

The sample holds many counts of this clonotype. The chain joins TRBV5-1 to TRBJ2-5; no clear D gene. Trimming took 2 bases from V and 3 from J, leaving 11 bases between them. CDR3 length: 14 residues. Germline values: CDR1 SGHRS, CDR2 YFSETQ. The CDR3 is CASSFGGNKETQYF. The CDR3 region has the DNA TGCGCCAGCAGCTTCGGTGGAAACAAAGAGACCCAGTACTTC.

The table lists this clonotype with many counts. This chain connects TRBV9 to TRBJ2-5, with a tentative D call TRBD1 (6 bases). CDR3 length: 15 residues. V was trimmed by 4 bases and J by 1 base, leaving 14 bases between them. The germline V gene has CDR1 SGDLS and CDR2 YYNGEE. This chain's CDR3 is CASSPSGQSQETQYF. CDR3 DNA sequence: TGTGCCAGCAGCCCCTCGGGACAAAGCCAAGAGACCCAGTACTTC.

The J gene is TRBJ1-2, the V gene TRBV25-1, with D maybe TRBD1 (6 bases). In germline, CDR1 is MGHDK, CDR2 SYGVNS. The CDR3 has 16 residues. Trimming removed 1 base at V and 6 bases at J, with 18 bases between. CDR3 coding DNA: TGTGCCAGCAGTGAATTGGGGGCAGGAGGTTTGGATGGCTACACCTTC. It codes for CASSELGAGGLDGYTF.